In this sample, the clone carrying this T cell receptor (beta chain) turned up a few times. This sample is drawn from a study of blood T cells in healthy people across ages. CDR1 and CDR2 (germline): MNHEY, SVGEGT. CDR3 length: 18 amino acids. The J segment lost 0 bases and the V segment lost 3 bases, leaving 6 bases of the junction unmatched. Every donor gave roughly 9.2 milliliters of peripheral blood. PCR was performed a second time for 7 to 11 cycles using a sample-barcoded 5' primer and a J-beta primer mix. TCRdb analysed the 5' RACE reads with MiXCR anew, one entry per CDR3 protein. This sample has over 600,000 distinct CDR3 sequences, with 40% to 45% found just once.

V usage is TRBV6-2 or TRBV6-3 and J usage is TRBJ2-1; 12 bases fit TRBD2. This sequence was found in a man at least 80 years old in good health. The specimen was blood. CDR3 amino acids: CASSYRTSGASSYNEQFF. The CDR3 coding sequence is TGTGCCAGCAGTTATCGGACTAGCGGGGCCAGCTCCTACAATGAGCAGTTCTTC.